These 18 T cell receptor beta chains were sequenced from one sample in a study of CD8+CD57+ T cells in acquired aplastic anemia. The study profiled TCR beta VDJ and CDR3 using genomic DNA as template. TCRdb used MiXCR to reprocess the reads, holding one entry per CDR3 protein. The sample lists a few hundred thousand distinct CDR3 sequences, approximately 70% occurring once. The specimen was sorted CD4+, CD8+, or CD8+CD57+ T cells (not recorded which) from PBMCs. Source of these receptors: a human donor in good health, serving as a control.

Ten or more counts support this clonotype. The chain is built from TRBV7-3 and TRBJ2-2, with TRBD1 identical over 7 bases. This CDR3 is built from 15 residues. With V trimmed by 4 bases and J by 3 bases, 5 bases remained unmatched. CDR1 SGHTA and CDR2 FQGTGA come from the germline V gene. The CDR3 DNA is TGTGCCAGCAGCTCAGTAACAGGGGACACCGGGGAGCTGTTTTTT. Its translation is CASSSVTGDTGELFF.

V is TRBV7-2 and J is TRBJ2-7; 16 positions match TRBD2. The CDR3 loop spans 17 amino acids. J lost 6 bases, V lost 2 bases, and 7 bases had no gene match. Germline loops: CDR1 SGHTA, CDR2 FQGNSA. The CDR3 DNA reads as TGTGCCAGCAGCTTACCGGGACTAGCGGGGGGGGCCTCCGAGCAGTACTTC. This gives the protein CASSLPGLAGGASEQYF.

This clonotype has a count of ten or more. The V call is TRBV9, the J call TRBJ2-1; either TRBD1 or TRBD2 may supply D (5 bases each). This CDR3 is 13 amino acids long. V was shortened by 4 bases and J by 6 bases, with 11 bases between the two germline ends. Per the germline V gene, CDR1 is SGDLS and CDR2 is YYNGEE. This CDR3 is CASSTGPRNEQFF. CDR3 DNA: TGTGCCAGCAGCACGGGACCCCGCAATGAGCAGTTCTTC.

This clonotype was observed at least ten times. The V call is TRBV4-3, the J call TRBJ1-1; D call uncertain. This CDR3 comprises 15 residues. Germline CDR1 reads LGHNA; CDR2 reads YSLEER. V was trimmed by 0 bases and J by 6 bases, leaving 14 bases between them. The CDR3 coding sequence is TGCGCCAGCAGCCAAGATCTGGAGGACTCTGCTGAAGCTTTCTTT. Encoded protein: CASSQDLEDSAEAFF.

To note about this clonotype: Mismatch with germline at one junction end may stem from a read error. The chain carries TRBV7-2 and TRBJ2-6, with D perhaps TRBD2 (5 bases). The CDR3 is 14 amino acids. From germline, CDR1 is SGHTA and CDR2 FQGNSA. The CDR3 DNA reads as TGTGCCAGCAGCTTACGGGGTGCTGAAGCTTTCTTTACATTC. Translated: CASSLRGAEAFFTF. Supplemented by reference TRBV7-2 and TRBJ2-6, the full variable domain reads GAGVSQSPSNKVTEKGKDVELRCDPISGHTALYWYRQSLGQGLEFLIYFQGNSAPDKSGLPSDRFSAERTGGSVSTLTIQRTQQEDSAVYLCASSLRGAEAFFTFGAGSRLTVL.

V is TRBV7-3 and J is TRBJ1-3; maybe TRBD1 (5 bases). CDR3 size: 17 residues. Trimming removed 2 bases from V and 9 bases from J, with 23 bases in between. Germline V gives CDR1 SGHTA, CDR2 FQGTGA. CDR3 loop: CASSLAGPYGYTFTIYF. The CDR3 DNA sequence: TGTGCCAGCAGCTTAGCGGGGCCGTATGGCTACACCTTCACCATATATTTT.

This sequence joins TRBV20-1 and TRBJ2-4; D call uncertain. CDR1 and CDR2 from the germline V gene are DFQATT and SNEGSKA (reference sequence). The CDR3 covers 14 residues. V was trimmed by 6 bases and J by 8 bases, leaving 20 bases between them. The DNA of the CDR3 is TGCAGTGCATTCCCGACCACTGAAGATTACATTCAGTACTTC. Its translation: CSAFPTTEDYIQYF.

Notes on this clonotype: The junction shows a germline mismatch at one end, possibly a read error. This rearrangement joins TRBV2 to TRBJ2-2; D might be TRBD1 or TRBD2, each matching 5 bases. Germline loops: CDR1 SNHLY, CDR2 FYNNEI. The CDR3 length is 16 residues. CDR3 sequence (DNA): TGTGCCAGCAGTTACTCGAAGACAGCGAACATCGGGGAGCTGCTTTTT. Its protein is CASSYSKTANIGELLF.

There are many counts of this clonotype. V and J are TRBV24-1 and TRBJ2-1; tentatively, D is TRBD2 (7 bases). The CDR3 covers 16 residues. V dropped 0 bases and J dropped 3 bases, with 11 bases sitting between them. Per the germline V gene, CDR1 is KGHDR and CDR2 is SFDVKD. CDR3 coding DNA: TGTGCCACCAGTGATTTGAGAGGGGGGGTCTACAATGAGCAGTTCTTC. Protein: CATSDLRGGVYNEQFF.

In the case of this clonotype: The CDR3 ends on some other residue instead of the conserved phenylalanine or tryptophan, so this is likely a read error. The chain links TRBV12-3 or TRBV12-4 to TRBJ1-5, with D unresolved. V lost 2 bases, J lost 10 bases, and 6 bases lay in between. The CDR3 contains 11 residues. The CDR3: CASSLSVPQHL. DNA of the CDR3: TGTGCCAGCAGTTTATCCGTTCCCCAGCATCTT.

This clonotype was counted many times. This sequence joins TRBV27 and TRBJ2-7; D unclear. Between the trimmed V and J ends, which lost 6 bases and 0 bases, there was a span of 18 bases. The germline V gene encodes CDR1 MNHEY and CDR2 SMNVEV (reference sequence). The CDR3 sequence is 16 residues long. In DNA, the CDR3 is TGTGCCAGCAGGATCATGAGAGAGGCCAGCTCCTACGAGCAGTACTTC. Residues: CASRIMREASSYEQYF.

This chain links TRBV4-3 with TRBJ2-7, with 9 bases fitting TRBD2. CDR3 length: 16 amino acids. From germline, CDR1 is LGHNA and CDR2 YSLEER. Unmatched junction bases numbered 15, after V lost 5 bases and J lost 7 bases. The CDR3 region has the DNA TGCGCCAGCAGCTTAGCGAGGCTAGCGGGATACAATGAGCAGTACTTC. This gives the protein CASSLARLAGYNEQYF.

There are a few counts of this clonotype. The junction departs from the called germline gene at one end, perhaps through a read error. The chain joins TRBV5-1 to TRBJ1-4; tentatively, D is TRBD1 (5 bases). The germline V gene encodes CDR1 SGHRS and CDR2 YFSETQ. The CDR3 extends over 13 amino acids. CDR3 loop: CASSVGGNEKLFF. Written as DNA, the CDR3 is TGTGCCAGCAGCGTCGGGGGGAATGAAAAACTGTTTTTT.

Details on this clonotype: A much bigger clone sits one base away, suggesting this may be a read error. The rearrangement links TRBV5-1 to TRBJ2-5; 9 nucleotides align to TRBD1. Germline V gene data show CDR1 as SGHRS and CDR2 as YFSETQ. This CDR3 is 15 amino acids long. CDR3 bases: TGCGCCAGCGGCTTTACAGGGGGCCGACAAGAGACCCAGTACTTC. The encoded protein is CASGFTGGRQETQYF.

The chain employs TRBV20-1 and TRBJ2-1, with D tentatively TRBD1 (5 bases). Trimming cost V 1 base and J 7 bases, with 17 bases left between them. Looked up from germline, CDR1 is DFQATT and CDR2 is SNEGSKA (reference sequence). This CDR3 is built from 15 residues. This CDR3 reads CSARGLRASWNEQFF. The CDR3 nucleotides read TGCAGTGCTAGAGGGCTCAGGGCTAGTTGGAATGAGCAGTTCTTC.

Notes on this clonotype: As the CDR3 is not closed by the conserved phenylalanine or tryptophan, this likely results from a read error. It is unclear where the CDR3 begins or ends on the DNA, so no DNA is shown, and the CDR3 is as TCRdb lists it. This rearrangement joins TRBV20-1 to TRBJ2-5; TRBD2, the table's D call, lacks a check against the DNA. Counting both end residues, the CDR3 totals 10 amino acids. Per the germline V gene, CDR1 is DFQATT and CDR2 is SNEGSKA (reference sequence). The chain's CDR3 is CSARGTTEVI.

V usage is TRBV15 and J usage is TRBJ2-7; TRBD2 matches at 12 bases. The CDR3 is 16 residues long. Germline loops: CDR1 LNHNV, CDR2 YYDKDF (reference sequence). Losses at the gene ends were 5 bases for V and 2 bases for J; bases not matched to a gene: 7. The CDR3, as DNA: TGTGCCACCAGCCCCCGACTAGCGGGAGCCACCTACGAGCAGTACTTC. Encoded protein: CATSPRLAGATYEQYF.

For this clonotype: This may stem from a read error, because a much larger clone lies one nucleotide away. V is TRBV4-2 and J is TRBJ2-3; D is perhaps TRBD1 or TRBD2 (7 bases each). The CDR3 extends over 16 amino acids. The germline V gene encodes CDR1 LGHNA and CDR2 YNFKEQ. The CDR3: CAGRNPGGVATDTQYF. CDR3 DNA: TGTGCCGGCAGGAACCCAGGGGGGGTTGCCACAGATACGCAGTATTTT.